Here is one TCR beta chain with its context. Its antigen remains unknown. These data are taken from a study of PD-1 blockade in classical Hodgkin lymphoma. The CDR3 contains 14 residues. Trimming left V 2 bases short and J 2 bases short, with 7 bases between. The V gene's germline CDR1 is SGHDT and CDR2 YYEEEE. Clones were read by immunoSEQ multiplex PCR, and TCRdb kept only the in-frame ones, dropping some. The sample carries some 93,000 clones, over 75% recorded once. Notes on the study in general: Baseline diversity was lower in partial responders and progressors than complete responders. Newly diagnosed patients reportedly had lower baseline TCR diversity than healthy donors. At C4D1, TCR diversity had climbed significantly for CD4+ cells, though not for CD8+ cells.

The time point here: cycle 4 day 1 (C4D1), after five to seven weeks of nivolumab. Every patient had relapsed following autologous stem cell transplantation, and cohorts differed in brentuximab vedotin exposure. The study recorded best responses of complete response, partial response or progressive disease. The V call is TRBV5-6, the J call TRBJ1-4; unclear D gene. The specimen was peripheral blood mononuclear cells (PBMCs), collected before the fourth cycle of nivolumab. This TCR was sampled from a human donor with classical Hodgkin lymphoma. CDR3 in amino acids: CASSFGRTNEKLFF. The CDR3 DNA reads TGTGCCAGCAGCTTCGGCAGGACTAATGAAAAACTGTTTTTT.